This TCR beta chain was recovered during a study of blood T cell repertoires in COVID-19. Study as a whole: Samples taken during acute and convalescent COVID-19 were collected in the United States, Italy and Spain.

Original data processing: Amplifying reference gene primers gave estimates of nucleated cell counts. Assay used: immunoSEQ multiplex PCR; TCRdb lists only in-frame clones, some missing. Clonal size and the V and J genes are those of that table, whereas D and trimming came from the DNA. Here the sample spans 130,000 to 150,000 clones, roughly 90% being singletons. V was shortened by 8 bases and J by 2 bases, with 13 bases between the two germline ends. The CDR3 length is 12 residues. Germline V CDR1 and CDR2: SQVTM, ANQGSEA. Sequencing input: peripheral blood. This sequence originates from a man between 65 and 85 years old with acute or convalescent COVID-19. The rearrangement uses TRBV29-1 and TRBJ2-7; TRBD1 is a possible D gene (6 bases). The CDR3 sequence: CSRTENTYEQYF. The CDR3 DNA sequence: TGCAGCCGGACAGAAAACACCTACGAGCAGTACTTC.